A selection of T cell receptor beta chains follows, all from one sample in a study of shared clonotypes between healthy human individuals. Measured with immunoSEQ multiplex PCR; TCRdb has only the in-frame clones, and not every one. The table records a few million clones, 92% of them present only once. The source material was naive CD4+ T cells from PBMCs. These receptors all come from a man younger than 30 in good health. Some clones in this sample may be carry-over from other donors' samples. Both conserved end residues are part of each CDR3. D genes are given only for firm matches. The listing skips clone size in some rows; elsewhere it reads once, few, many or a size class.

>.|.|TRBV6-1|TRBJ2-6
CASSVRSPSGANVLTF
TGTGCCAGCAGTGTCCGTAGCCCCTCTGGGGCCAACGTCCTGACTTTC
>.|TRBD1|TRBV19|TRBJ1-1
CASSIVGGGNTEAFF
TGTGCCAGTAGTATAGTGGGAGGGGGCAACACTGAAGCTTTCTTT
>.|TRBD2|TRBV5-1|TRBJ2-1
CASSLVTSGRGEQFF
TGCGCCAGCAGCTTGGTGACTAGCGGGAGGGGTGAGCAGTTCTTC
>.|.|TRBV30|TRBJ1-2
CAWSRSSGYTF
TGTGCCTGGAGCCGTTCCAGTGGCTACACCTTC
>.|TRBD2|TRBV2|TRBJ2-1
CASSGRLAGSYNEQFF
TGTGCCAGCAGTGGTCGACTAGCGGGGTCCTACAATGAGCAGTTCTTC
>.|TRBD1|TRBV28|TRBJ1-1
CASRRGTVRGAEAFF
TGTGCCAGCAGACGTGGGACAGTCAGAGGCGCTGAAGCTTTCTTT
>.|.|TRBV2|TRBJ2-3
CASTQGGRTGTDTQYF
TGTGCCAGCACCCAAGGGGGGAGGACGGGCACAGATACGCAGTATTTT
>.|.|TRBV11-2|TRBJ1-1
CASSIGQLNTEAFF
TGTGCCAGCAGCATTGGACAACTGAACACTGAAGCTTTCTTT
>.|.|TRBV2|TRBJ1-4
CASNPDGLFGEKLFF
TGTGCCAGCAATCCGGACGGTTTATTCGGTGAAAAACTGTTTTTT
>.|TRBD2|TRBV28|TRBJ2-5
CASSAQLAGGETQYF
TGTGCCAGCAGTGCACAACTAGCGGGGGGGGAGACCCAGTACTTC
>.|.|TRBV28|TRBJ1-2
CASSSPGYGYTF
TGTGCCAGCAGTTCCCCCGGTTATGGCTACACCTTC
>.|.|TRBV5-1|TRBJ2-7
CASSLFPGDYEQYF
TGCGCCAGCAGCTTGTTCCCCGGTGACTACGAGCAGTACTTC
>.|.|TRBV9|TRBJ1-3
CASSVTTGSSGNTIYF
TGTGCCAGCAGCGTCACCACAGGGTCCTCTGGAAACACCATATATTTT
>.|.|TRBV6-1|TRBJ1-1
CASSATGQGTEAFF
TGTGCCAGCAGTGCCACAGGTCAGGGGACTGAAGCTTTCTTT
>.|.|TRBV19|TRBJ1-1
CASSIREFQAFF
TGTGCCAGTAGTATCCGGGAGTTTCAAGCTTTCTTT
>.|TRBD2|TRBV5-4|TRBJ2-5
CASSAAGTSGSRYQETQYF
TGTGCCAGCAGCGCTGCCGGGACTAGCGGGAGCCGGTACCAAGAGACCCAGTACTTC
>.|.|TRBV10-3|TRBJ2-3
CAISVQGGEADTQYF
TGTGCCATCAGTGTGCAGGGGGGGGAAGCAGATACGCAGTATTTT
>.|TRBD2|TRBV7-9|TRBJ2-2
CASSLAGAGAGELFF
TGTGCCAGCAGCTTAGCGGGTGCGGGGGCCGGGGAGCTGTTTTTT
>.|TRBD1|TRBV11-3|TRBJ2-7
CASSARQGNEQYF
TGTGCCAGCAGCGCCAGACAGGGGAACGAGCAGTACTTC
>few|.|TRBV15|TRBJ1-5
CATSRGQGYSPQHF
TGTGCCACCAGCAGAGGGCAGGGTTATTCGCCCCAGCATTTT